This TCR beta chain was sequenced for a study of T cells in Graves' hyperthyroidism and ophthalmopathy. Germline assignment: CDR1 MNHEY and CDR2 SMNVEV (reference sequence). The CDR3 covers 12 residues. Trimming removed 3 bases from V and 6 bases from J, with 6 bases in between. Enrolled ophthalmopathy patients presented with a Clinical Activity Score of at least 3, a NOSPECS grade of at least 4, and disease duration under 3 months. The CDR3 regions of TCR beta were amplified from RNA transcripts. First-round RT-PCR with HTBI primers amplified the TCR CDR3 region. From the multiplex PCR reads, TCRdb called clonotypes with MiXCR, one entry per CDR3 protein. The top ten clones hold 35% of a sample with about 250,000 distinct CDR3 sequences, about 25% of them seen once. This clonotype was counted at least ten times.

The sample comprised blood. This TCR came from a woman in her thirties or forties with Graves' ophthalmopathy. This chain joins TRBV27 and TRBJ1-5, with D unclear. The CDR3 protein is CASSFWGQPQHF. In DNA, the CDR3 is TGTGCCAGCAGTTTCTGGGGTCAGCCCCAGCATTTT.